This T cell receptor (beta chain) came from a study of graft-versus-host responses after intestinal transplantation. Study information: Every recipient had anti-thymocyte globulin induction and 2 to 4 years of tacrolimus plus steroids. Findings and limits, study-wide: Allografts of patients with graft-donor T cell macrochimerism showed high graft-versus-host to host-versus-graft clone ratios. Ileal or blood samples showed some GvH clones first, and such clones were also found in recipient marrow. Peak circulating GvH clone levels tracked with early post-transplant HvG declines.

Repertoires were generated with immunoSEQ multiplex PCR, while TCRdb's copy carries only in-frame clones and drops some. The sample lists roughly 34,000 clones, approximately 94% occurring once. There are 15 residues in the CDR3. Germline V CDR1 and CDR2: SGHTA, FQGNSA. The ends were cut back, 5 bases at V and 4 bases at J, with 15 bases in the middle. In this sample, this clone turned up a few times. Its antigen remains unidentified. The V call is TRBV7-2, the J call TRBJ1-3; no firm D call. The receptor comes from a human donor who was the organ donor for an intestinal transplant. The material sequenced was unstimulated CD4+ T cells sorted from spleen or lymph node cells, taken before transplant. Here the CDR3 DNA reads TGTGCCAGCAGCCCGACGGGCACGTTCGGAAACACCATATATTTT. Protein: CASSPTGTFGNTIYF.